This TCR beta chain was observed in a study of T-cell reconstitution after alpha-beta-depleted transplantation in children. The ends lost 2 bases at V and 3 bases at J; junction bases unmatched: 8. The CDR3 consists of 16 residues. The V gene's germline CDR1 is MNHEY and CDR2 SVGEGT. A TCRbeta library incorporating unique molecular identifiers was prepared. TCRdb re-analysed the PCR reads in MiXCR, keeping a single row per CDR3 protein. The top ten hold roughly 3% of the sample, which has around 200,000 distinct CDR3 sequences, roughly 6.8% seen once. This clonotype was seen many times. The receptor comes from a human donor who donated a stem cell graft to a child with Wiskott-Aldrich syndrome. Sequencing was performed on PBMCs from the stem cell graft donor, taken from the stem cell graft. The rearrangement links TRBV6-2 or TRBV6-3 to TRBJ2-7; 9 nucleotides align to TRBD2. CDR3 in amino acids: CASSYLALAGIYEQYF. The CDR3 DNA follows: TGTGCCAGCAGTTACCTCGCTCTAGCGGGGATCTACGAGCAGTACTTC.